The 6 T cell receptor beta chains given below trace back to one sample, sequenced in a study of shared T cell receptors in the human thymus (dated by TCRdb to the early 2020s). Library generation was performed with the immunoSEQ multiplex PCR assay. TCRdb provides this immuneACCESS table in a form limited to in-frame rearrangements. Some clones are lacking; in checked studies, under half of them reflect an unresolved V gene, and why the rest are absent is not known. Present in this sample are more than 550,000 clones, about 89% of which were seen just once. The ten largest account for roughly 0.0094% of the sample. These same data were also listed under a study on human thymus T cells.

Material: thymocytes. The source of these receptors is a boy under three years old with a congenital heart defect. Donor details come from another sample of the same person, matched by shared clones.

This clone is a singleton in its sample. V and J are TRBV4-3 and TRBJ2-7; possible D gene TRBD2, 5 bases. Germline values: CDR1 LGHNA, CDR2 YSLEER. The CDR3 is 14 residues long. Trimming took off 0 bases at V and 4 bases at J, with 10 bases between the two ends. The CDR3 sequence: CASSQDEGAYEQYF. The CDR3 DNA follows: TGCGCCAGCAGCCAAGATGAGGGCGCGTACGAGCAGTACTTC.

This sequence joins TRBV5-8 and TRBJ1-1; TRBD1 might be the D (5 bases). The CDR3 length is 18 residues. CDR1 and CDR2 (germline): SGHTS, YDEGEE. V gave up 2 bases and J gave up 0 bases, with 20 bases separating them. The CDR3 DNA reads TGTGCCAGCAGCTTTAGACGGGCAGGAGGGGCAATGAACACTGAAGCTTTCTTT. It is translated as CASSFRRAGGAMNTEAFF.

The gene calls are TRBV7-9 and TRBJ2-3; no reliable D call. Germline assignment: CDR1 SEHNR and CDR2 FQNEAQ (reference sequence). There are 11 residues in the CDR3. V shed 6 bases and J shed 4 bases, with 5 bases lying between them. Written as DNA, the CDR3 is TGTGCCAGCAGGGAGTCAGATACGCAGTATTTT. This sequence encodes CASRESDTQYF.

This clone was seen a few times. The CDR3 nucleotides read TGTGCCAGCAGTGAGTCACTCCTTCGGGACAGGGCTACTAGCGGGATTCCAGATAATGAGCAGTTCTTC. Amino acid sequence: CASSESLLRDRATSGIPDNEQFF. The rearrangement uses TRBV2 and TRBJ2-1, with D possibly TRBD2 on 10 matching bases. V lost 3 bases and J lost 7, with 40 bases in between. There are 23 residues in the CDR3. Per the germline V gene, CDR1 is SNHLY and CDR2 is FYNNEI.

The genes are TRBV9 and TRBJ2-1, with 9 bases lining up with TRBD2. V gave up 2 bases and J gave up 5 bases; unmatched junction bases: 11. Germline loops: CDR1 SGDLS, CDR2 YYNGEE. This CDR3 is built from 17 residues. The CDR3 region is CASSVSWSSGGNNEQFF. In DNA form, the CDR3 reads TGTGCCAGCAGCGTGAGTTGGAGTAGCGGGGGAAACAATGAGCAGTTCTTC.

The genes are TRBV11-2 and TRBJ1-1; the D gene is possibly TRBD1 (5 bases). The V end was cut by 0 bases, the J end by 0 bases, with 11 bases between. The CDR3 is made up of 16 amino acids. From germline, CDR1 is SGHAT and CDR2 FQNNGV. CDR3 region: CASSLDQGGMNTEAFF. As DNA, the CDR3 is TGTGCCAGCAGCTTAGATCAGGGAGGAATGAACACTGAAGCTTTCTTT.